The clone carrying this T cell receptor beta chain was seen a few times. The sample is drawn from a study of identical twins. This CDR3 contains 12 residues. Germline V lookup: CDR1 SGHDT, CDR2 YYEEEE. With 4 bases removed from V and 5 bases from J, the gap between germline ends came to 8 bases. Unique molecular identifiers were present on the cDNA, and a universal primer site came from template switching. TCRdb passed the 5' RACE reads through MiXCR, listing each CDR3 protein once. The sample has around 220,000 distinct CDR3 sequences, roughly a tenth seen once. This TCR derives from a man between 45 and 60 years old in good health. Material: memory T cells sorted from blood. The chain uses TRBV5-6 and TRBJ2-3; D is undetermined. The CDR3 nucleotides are TGTGCCAGCAGCCCTAGGATAGATACGCAGTATTTT. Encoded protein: CASSPRIDTQYF.